One and the same sample provided the 14 T cell receptor beta chains below, sequenced in a study of blood T cells in healthy people across ages. Then a second PCR, running about 6 to 11 cycles, was carried out with a sample-barcoded 5' primer and a J-beta primer mix. In TCRdb, the 5' RACE reads were re-called with MiXCR into one record per CDR3 protein. This table holds 1.4 million or so distinct CDR3 sequences, 42% found once. The sequencing sample was made of blood. All receptors come from a woman aged 18 to 35 in good health.

The sample holds many counts of this clonotype. J is TRBJ2-5 and V is TRBV7-2; 8 positions agree with TRBD2. The CDR3 spans 14 residues. Germline CDR1 and CDR2: SGHTA and FQGNSA. The V segment lost 5 bases and the J segment 2 bases; nucleotides outside the gene matches: 4. CDR3 amino acids: CASSLQREQETQYF. The CDR3 nucleotides read TGTGCCAGCAGCCTACAGCGGGAGCAAGAGACCCAGTACTTC.

The J gene is TRBJ2-1, the V gene TRBV29-1; TRBD2 agrees at 9 bases. There are 13 residues in the CDR3. Germline V gene lookup returns CDR1 SQVTM and CDR2 ANQGSEA. V lost 7 bases and J lost 7; bases outside the gene matches: 8. CDR3 sequence: CSAGGRAMNEQFF. CDR3 DNA: TGCAGCGCTGGCGGGAGGGCCATGAATGAGCAGTTCTTC.

This clonotype was found a few times. The chain has TRBV20-1 and TRBJ2-7; no firm D call. V dropped 2 bases and J dropped 5 bases, with 10 bases sitting between them. The CDR3 is 12 residues long. CDR1 is DFQATT, CDR2 SNEGSKA, per germline (reference sequence). CDR3: CSARRTNHEQYF. The CDR3 bases are TGCAGTGCTAGACGTACGAACCACGAGCAGTACTTC.

The J gene is TRBJ1-4, the V gene TRBV20-1; 8 bases agree with TRBD1. The ends lost 4 bases at V and 4 bases at J; junction bases unmatched: 5. Germline CDR1 and CDR2: DFQATT and SNEGSKA (reference sequence). This CDR3 has 14 residues. The CDR3 DNA follows: TGCAGTGCTATCAGACAGGGGCGTAATGAAAAACTGTTTTTT. Amino acid sequence: CSAIRQGRNEKLFF.

The chain links TRBV4-2 to TRBJ1-1; D may be TRBD1 (5 bases). This CDR3 spans 17 amino acids. Germline CDR1 and CDR2: LGHNA and YNFKEQ. The V gene lost 0 bases and the J gene lost 2 bases, with 16 bases spanning the gap. CDR3 sequence: CASSQDHLTGRNTEAFF. CDR3 bases: TGTGCCAGCAGCCAAGATCACCTCACGGGGCGTAACACTGAAGCTTTCTTT.

The J gene is TRBJ2-7, the V gene TRBV10-3; no reliable D call. Germline CDR1 is ENHRY and CDR2 is SYGVKD. V lost 6 bases, J lost 1 base, and 7 bases lay in between. This CDR3 region has 12 residues. The DNA for the CDR3 is TGTGCCATCAGCCCGGGTTCCTACGAGCAGTACTTC. Translating it yields CAISPGSYEQYF.

The chain joins TRBV27 to TRBJ2-7; no firm D call. The germline CDR1 and CDR2 sequences are MNHEY and SMNVEV (reference sequence). CDR3 length: 14 residues. Trimming stripped 2 bases from V and 3 bases from J, with 11 bases between. CDR3 DNA sequence: TGTGCCAGCAGTTTAGACCCCGCCTTCTACGAGCAGTACTTC. This encodes CASSLDPAFYEQYF.

Worth noting for this clonotype: A read error may produce the germline difference seen at one junction end. V usage is TRBV11-1 and J usage is TRBJ1-1; 9 bases are shared with TRBD1. CDR1 and CDR2 from the germline V gene are SGHAT and FQDESV (reference sequence). This CDR3 comprises 16 residues. The CDR3 is CAGSLDPGQGNTEAFF. The CDR3 DNA is TGTGCCGGCAGCTTAGACCCGGGACAGGGTAACACTGAAGCTTTCTTT. Drawing the rest from reference TRBV11-1 and TRBJ1-1, the complete variable domain is EAEVAQSPRYKITEKSQAVAFWCDPISGHATLYWYRQILGQGPELLVQFQDESVVDDSQLPKDRFSAERLKGVDSTLKIQPAELGDSAMYLCAGSLDPGQGNTEAFFGQGTRLTVV.

This chain connects TRBV7-9 to TRBJ2-1; D is possibly TRBD2 (5 bases). The CDR3 has 15 amino acids. The V end lost 2 bases, the J end lost 10 bases, and 18 bases lay between the germline ends. CDR1 is SEHNR and CDR2 is FQNEAQ in the germline V gene (reference sequence). The CDR3 nucleotides are TGTGCCAGCAGCTTATTTGGTAGCGACGGGGAGGAGCAGTTCTTC. Its translation: CASSLFGSDGEEQFF.

The chain employs TRBV6-5 and TRBJ2-5; 7 bases line up with TRBD1. The J call may not be correct, given that the DNA end is closer to TRBJ2-7. CDR1 is MNHEY and CDR2 is SVGAGI in the germline V gene. The CDR3 loop spans 14 amino acids. CDR3 nucleotides: TGTGCCAGCAGCCAAACAGGGGAAAGGCTCGAGCAGTACTTC. Its translation is CASSQTGERLEQYF.

The table lists this clonotype with a few counts. V gene TRBV29-1 combines with J gene TRBJ2-1, with 8 bases aligning to TRBD1. There are 15 residues in the CDR3. V gave up 1 base and J gave up 1 base; unmatched junction bases: 3. Germline-derived CDR1 and CDR2 are SQVTM and ANQGSEA. CDR3 coding DNA: TGCAGCGTTGAAGGGACAGGGACGTCCTACAATGAGCAGTTCTTC. It specifies CSVEGTGTSYNEQFF.

This clonotype was detected a few times. The rearrangement joins TRBV20-1 to TRBJ2-7; 7 bases are shared with TRBD1. CDR1 is DFQATT and CDR2 is SNEGSKA in the germline V gene (reference sequence). V gave up 7 bases and J gave up 3 bases; unmatched junction bases: 9. This CDR3 spans 13 amino acids. CDR3 DNA sequence: TGCAGTGGCCTGGACAGGAGAAACTACGAGCAGTACTTC. Translation gives CSGLDRRNYEQYF.

The chain is built from TRBV4-3 and TRBJ1-1; 7 bases align to TRBD1. This CDR3 is 15 amino acids long. CDR1 and CDR2 from the germline V gene are LGHNA and YSLEER. After removal of 4 bases from V and 3 bases from J, the junction contained 8 bases not matched to a gene. The CDR3 DNA is TGCGCCAGCAGCCGAAACAGGGGTAGGGACACTGAAGCTTTCTTT. It is translated as CASSRNRGRDTEAFF.

The table lists this clonotype with a count of one. This chain links TRBV20-1 with TRBJ1-2, with D perhaps TRBD1 (6 bases). The CDR3 runs to 12 residues. Germline lookup yields CDR1 DFQATT and CDR2 SNEGSKA (reference sequence). V lost 4 bases to trimming and J lost 3 bases, with 9 bases between them. In DNA form, the CDR3 reads TGCAGTGCTATCAGGGGAGACTATGGCTACACCTTC. Its protein is CSAIRGDYGYTF.